The clone carrying this T cell receptor (beta chain) was seen at least ten times. Its antigen is not known. The sample is drawn from a study of response to subunit inactivated influenza vaccine. Points from the study as a whole: Every seasonal influenza vaccination brings in few new T cells, the authors suggested.

Trimming pared 7 bases from V and 4 bases from J, leaving 8 bases between. The germline CDR1 and CDR2 sequences are DFQATT and SNEGSKA (reference sequence). The CDR3 is made up of 11 amino acids. TCRdb re-called the RT-PCR reads with MiXCR, one entry per CDR3 protein. The sample contains some 500,000 distinct CDR3 sequences, approximately 12% of which appear only once. This clonotype was obtained from a man aged 45 to 65 who received an inactivated influenza vaccine. Sequences were derived from PBMCs from blood, sampled about 6 weeks after vaccination. The chain couples TRBV20-1 to TRBJ2-1; D unclear. The CDR3 loop is CSVREYNEQFF. CDR3 bases: TGCAGTGTTAGGGAATACAATGAGCAGTTCTTC.